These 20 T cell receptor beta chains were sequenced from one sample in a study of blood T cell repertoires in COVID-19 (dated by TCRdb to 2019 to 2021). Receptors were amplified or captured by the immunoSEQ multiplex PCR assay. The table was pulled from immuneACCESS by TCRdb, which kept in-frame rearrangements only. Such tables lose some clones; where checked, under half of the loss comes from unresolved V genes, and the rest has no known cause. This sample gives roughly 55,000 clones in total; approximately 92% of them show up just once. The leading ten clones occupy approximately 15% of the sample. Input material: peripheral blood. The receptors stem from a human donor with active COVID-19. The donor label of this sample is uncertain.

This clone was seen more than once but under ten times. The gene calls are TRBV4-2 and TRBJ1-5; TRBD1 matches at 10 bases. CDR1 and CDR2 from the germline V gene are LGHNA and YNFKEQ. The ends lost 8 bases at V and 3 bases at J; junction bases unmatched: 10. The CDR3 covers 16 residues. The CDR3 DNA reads TGTGCCAGCTCTGACGGACAGGGGGAATTCAATCAGCCCCAGCATTTT. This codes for CASSDGQGEFNQPQHF.

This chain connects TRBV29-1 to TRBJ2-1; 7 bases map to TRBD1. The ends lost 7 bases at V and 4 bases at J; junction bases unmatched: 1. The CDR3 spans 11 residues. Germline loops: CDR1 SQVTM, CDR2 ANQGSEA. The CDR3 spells CSGQGYNEQFF. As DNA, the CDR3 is TGCAGCGGACAGGGATACAATGAGCAGTTCTTC.

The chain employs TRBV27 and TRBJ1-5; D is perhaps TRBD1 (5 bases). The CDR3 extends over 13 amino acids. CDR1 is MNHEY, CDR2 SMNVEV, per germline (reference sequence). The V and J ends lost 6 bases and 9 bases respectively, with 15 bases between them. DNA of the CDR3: TGTGCCAGCAGCCTGGGCGGGGCCGCGCCCCAGCATTTT. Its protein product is CASSLGGAAPQHF.

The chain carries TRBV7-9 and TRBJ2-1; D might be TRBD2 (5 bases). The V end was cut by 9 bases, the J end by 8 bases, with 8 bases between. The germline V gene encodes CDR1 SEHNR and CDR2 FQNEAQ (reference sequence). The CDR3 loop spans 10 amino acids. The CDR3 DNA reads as TGTGCCAGTCCGGGGTATGAGCAGTTCTTC. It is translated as CASPGYEQFF.

Here the CDR3 reads CASSVEGRGNTIYF. The CDR3 region has the DNA TGTGCCAGCAGCGTTGAGGGGAGGGGAAACACCATATATTTT. V usage is TRBV9 and J usage is TRBJ1-3, with a tentative D call TRBD1 (5 bases). V was cut by 2 bases and J by 4 bases, with 10 bases left in between. The germline V gene has CDR1 SGDLS and CDR2 YYNGEE. There are 14 residues in the CDR3.

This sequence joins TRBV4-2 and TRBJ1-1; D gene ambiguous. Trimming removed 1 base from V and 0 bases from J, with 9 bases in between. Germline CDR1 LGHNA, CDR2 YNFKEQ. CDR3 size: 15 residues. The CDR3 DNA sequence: TGTGCCAGCAGCCAAGGGCCAACCTTGAACACTGAAGCTTTCTTT. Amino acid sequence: CASSQGPTLNTEAFF.

The CDR3 is CASLRAAGDTIYF. DNA for the CDR3: TGTGCCAGCCTACGGGCAGCCGGGGACACCATATATTTT. The chain has TRBV7-9 and TRBJ1-3; D remains ambiguous. The CDR3 sequence is 13 residues long. Looked up from germline, CDR1 is SEHNR and CDR2 is FQNEAQ (reference sequence). Trimming pared 8 bases from V and 8 bases from J, leaving 16 bases between.

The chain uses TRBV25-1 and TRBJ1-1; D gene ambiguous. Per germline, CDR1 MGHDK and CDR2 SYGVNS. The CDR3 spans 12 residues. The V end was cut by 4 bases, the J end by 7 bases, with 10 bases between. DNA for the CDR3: TGTGCCAGCAGTGTGTTCGGGAATGAAGCTTTCTTT. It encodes CASSVFGNEAFF.

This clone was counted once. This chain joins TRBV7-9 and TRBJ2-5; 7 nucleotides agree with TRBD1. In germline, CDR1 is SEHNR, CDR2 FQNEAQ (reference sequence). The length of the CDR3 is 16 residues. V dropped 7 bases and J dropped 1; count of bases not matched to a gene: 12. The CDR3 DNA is TGTGCCAGCACCGAACCCCGGGACAGTTCCCAAGAGACCCAGTACTTC. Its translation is CASTEPRDSSQETQYF.

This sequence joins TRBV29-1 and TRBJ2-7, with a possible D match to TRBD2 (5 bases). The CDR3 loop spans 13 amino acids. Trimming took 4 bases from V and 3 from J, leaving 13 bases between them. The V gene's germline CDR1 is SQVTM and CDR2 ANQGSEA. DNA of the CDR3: TGCAGCGTTGTTGACGGGAACGGCTACGAGCAGTACTTC. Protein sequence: CSVVDGNGYEQYF.

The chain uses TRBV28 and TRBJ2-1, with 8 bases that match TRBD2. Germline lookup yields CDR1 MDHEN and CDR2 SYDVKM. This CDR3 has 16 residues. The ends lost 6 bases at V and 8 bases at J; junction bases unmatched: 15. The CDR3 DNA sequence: TGTGCCAGCAGCGCCCGTGCACTAGCGGAGAGGGATGAGCAGTTCTTC. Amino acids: CASSARALAERDEQFF.

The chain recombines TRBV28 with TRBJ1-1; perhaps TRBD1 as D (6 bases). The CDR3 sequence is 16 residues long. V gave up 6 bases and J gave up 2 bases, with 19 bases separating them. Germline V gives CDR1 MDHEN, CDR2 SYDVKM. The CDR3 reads CASSRGGGRGNTEAFF. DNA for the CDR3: TGTGCCAGCAGCCGCGGGGGGGGCAGGGGAAACACTGAAGCTTTCTTT.

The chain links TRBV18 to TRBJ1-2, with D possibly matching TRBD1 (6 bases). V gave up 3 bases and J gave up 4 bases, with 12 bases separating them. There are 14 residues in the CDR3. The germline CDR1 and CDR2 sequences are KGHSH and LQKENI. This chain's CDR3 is CASSPPGQIYGYTF. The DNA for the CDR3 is TGTGCCAGCTCACCTCCGGGACAAATCTATGGCTACACCTTC.

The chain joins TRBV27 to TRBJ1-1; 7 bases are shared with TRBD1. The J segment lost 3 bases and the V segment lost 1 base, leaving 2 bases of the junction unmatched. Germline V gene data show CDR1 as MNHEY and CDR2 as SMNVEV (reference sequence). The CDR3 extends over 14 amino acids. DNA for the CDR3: TGTGCCAGCAGTTTATGGACAGGCCACACTGAAGCTTTCTTT. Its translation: CASSLWTGHTEAFF.

This chain's CDR3 is CASSQDDRGRETQYF. The CDR3 nucleotides read TGTGCCAGCAGCCAAGACGACAGGGGCCGGGAGACCCAGTACTTC. The V gene is TRBV3-1 (or the pseudogene TRBV3-2), the J gene TRBJ2-5, with TRBD1 matching 8 bases. In germline, CDR1 is LGHDT, CDR2 YNNKEL (reference sequence). This CDR3 has 15 amino acids. J lost 5 bases, V lost 0 bases, and 5 bases had no gene match.

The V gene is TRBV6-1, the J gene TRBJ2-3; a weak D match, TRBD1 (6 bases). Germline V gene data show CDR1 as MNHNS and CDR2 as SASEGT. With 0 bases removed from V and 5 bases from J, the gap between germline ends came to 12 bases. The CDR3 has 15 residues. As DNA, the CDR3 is TGTGCCAGCAGTGAAGCGCCCACAGGGCTAGATACGCAGTATTTT. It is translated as CASSEAPTGLDTQYF.

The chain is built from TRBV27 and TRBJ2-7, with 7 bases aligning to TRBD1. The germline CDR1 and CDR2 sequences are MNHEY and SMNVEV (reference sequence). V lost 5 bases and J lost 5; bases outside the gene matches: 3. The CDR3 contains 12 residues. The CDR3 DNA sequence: TGTGCCAGCAGTCCAGACAGGGACGAGCAGTACTTC. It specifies CASSPDRDEQYF.

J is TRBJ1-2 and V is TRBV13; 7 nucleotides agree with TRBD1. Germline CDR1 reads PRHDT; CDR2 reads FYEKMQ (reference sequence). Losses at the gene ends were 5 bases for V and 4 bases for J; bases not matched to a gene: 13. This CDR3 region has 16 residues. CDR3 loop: CASSIPDRPLGYGYTF. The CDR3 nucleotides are TGTGCCAGCAGCATCCCGGACAGGCCGCTAGGCTATGGCTACACCTTC. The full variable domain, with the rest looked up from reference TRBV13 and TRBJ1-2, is AAGVIQSPRHLIKEKRETATLKCYPIPRHDTVYWYQQGPGQDPQFLISFYEKMQSDKGSIPDRFSAQQFSDYHSELNMSSLELGDSALYFCASSIPDRPLGYGYTFGSGTRLTVV.

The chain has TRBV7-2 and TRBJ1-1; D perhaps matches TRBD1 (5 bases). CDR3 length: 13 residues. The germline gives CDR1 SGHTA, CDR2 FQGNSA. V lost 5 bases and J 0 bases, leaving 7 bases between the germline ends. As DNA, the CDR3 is TGTGCCAGCAGCAGGGGTGTGAACACTGAAGCTTTCTTT. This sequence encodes CASSRGVNTEAFF.

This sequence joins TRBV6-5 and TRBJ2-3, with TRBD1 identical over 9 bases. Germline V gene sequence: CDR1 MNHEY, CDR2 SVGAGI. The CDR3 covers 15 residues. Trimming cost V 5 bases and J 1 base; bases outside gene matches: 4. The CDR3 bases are TGTGCCAGCAGTCAGGACAGGGGTGGCACAGATACGCAGTATTTT. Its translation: CASSQDRGGTDTQYF.